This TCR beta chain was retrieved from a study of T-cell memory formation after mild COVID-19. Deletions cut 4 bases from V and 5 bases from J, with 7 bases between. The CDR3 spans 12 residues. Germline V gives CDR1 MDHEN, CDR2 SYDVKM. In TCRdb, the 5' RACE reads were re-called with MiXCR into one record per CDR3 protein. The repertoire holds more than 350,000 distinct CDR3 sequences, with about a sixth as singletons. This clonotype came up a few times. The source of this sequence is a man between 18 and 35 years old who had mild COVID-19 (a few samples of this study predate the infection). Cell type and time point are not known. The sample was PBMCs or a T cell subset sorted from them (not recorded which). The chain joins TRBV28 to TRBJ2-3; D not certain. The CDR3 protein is CASSYLKDTQYF. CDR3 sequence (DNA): TGTGCCAGCAGTTACCTTAAAGATACGCAGTATTTT.